Below are 11 T cell receptor beta chains sequenced from a single sample in a study of blood T cell repertoires in COVID-19. Profiled with immunoSEQ multiplex PCR; TCRdb holds only in-frame clones, not every one. The sample consists of about 210,000 clones, about nine tenths of them appearing once. Sequencing was done on a sample of PBMCs or T cells enriched from blood (not recorded which). These receptors all stem from a man aged 30 to 39 in a cohort exposed to, infected with or recovered from COVID-19 (not recorded which).

The J gene is TRBJ1-1, the V gene TRBV18; D gene ambiguous. The germline V gene has CDR1 KGHSH and CDR2 LQKENI. Between the trimmed V and J ends, which lost 3 bases and 2 bases, there was a span of 4 bases. CDR3 length: 12 amino acids. The CDR3 region is CASSPQNTEAFF. The CDR3 DNA is TGTGCCAGCTCACCCCAAAACACTGAAGCTTTCTTT.

This chain links TRBV18 with TRBJ2-5; 9 positions agree with TRBD1. The CDR3 contains 18 residues. J lost 1 base, V lost 2 bases, and 11 bases had no gene match. Looked up from germline, CDR1 is KGHSH and CDR2 is LQKENI. The CDR3 sequence: CASSPLLGTGSPQETQYF. CDR3 bases: TGTGCCAGCTCACCATTACTTGGGACAGGGAGTCCCCAAGAGACCCAGTACTTC.

The rearrangement uses TRBV28 and TRBJ1-1; a possible D gene is TRBD1 (6 bases). The CDR3 sequence is 14 residues long. The V gene's germline CDR1 is MDHEN and CDR2 SYDVKM. Trimming took 8 bases from V and 5 from J, leaving 18 bases between them. CDR3 sequence reads: CASQFLRGITEAFF. The CDR3 region has the DNA TGTGCCAGCCAGTTTTTAAGGGGGATAACTGAAGCTTTCTTT.

This chain links TRBV25-1 with TRBJ2-1, with 8 nucleotides matching TRBD1. The germline V gene encodes CDR1 MGHDK and CDR2 SYGVNS. Trimming removed 6 bases from V and 9 bases from J; junction bases left unmatched: 10. This CDR3 is 14 amino acids long. CDR3 in DNA: TGTGCCAGCAGGCAGGGGGCGCTGAGCGTTGAGCAGTTCTTC. Amino acids: CASRQGALSVEQFF. The full variable domain, with the rest looked up from reference TRBV25-1 and TRBJ2-1, is EADIYQTPRYLVIGTGKKITLECSQTMGHDKMYWYQQDPGMELHLIHYSYGVNSTEKGDLSSESTVSRIRTEHFPLTLESARPSHTSQYLCASRQGALSVEQFFGPGTRLTVL.

This chain joins TRBV10-3 and TRBJ1-5; D is possibly TRBD1 (5 bases). The CDR3 loop spans 15 amino acids. Germline V gene sequence: CDR1 ENHRY, CDR2 SYGVKD. With 4 bases removed from V and 3 bases from J, the gap between germline ends came to 13 bases. CDR3 sequence reads: CAISGSDRSNQPQHF. The CDR3 nucleotides are TGTGCCATCAGTGGATCAGACAGATCCAATCAGCCCCAGCATTTT.

V and J are TRBV19 and TRBJ1-1, with D maybe TRBD1 (6 bases). V was pared by 3 bases and J by 10 bases, with 15 bases between. This CDR3 spans 13 amino acids. CDR1 and CDR2 (germline): LNHDA, SQIVND (reference sequence). The CDR3 sequence: CASSIGGQGRAFF. Here the CDR3 DNA reads TGTGCCAGTAGTATTGGGGGCCAGGGAAGAGCTTTCTTT. Complete variable domain (other parts from reference TRBV19 and TRBJ1-1): DGGITQSPKYLFRKEGQNVTLSCEQNLNHDAMYWYRQDPGQGLRLIYYSQIVNDFQKGDIAEGYSVSREKKESFPLTVTSAQKNPTAFYLCASSIGGQGRAFFGQGTRLTVV.

The rearrangement uses TRBV19 and TRBJ2-1; TRBD1 matches 10 bases. The CDR3 covers 16 residues. CDR1 is LNHDA, CDR2 SQIVND, per germline (reference sequence). Germline trimming cut 1 base from V and 8 bases from J; bases unmatched to any gene: 8. The CDR3 spells CASSIVPVGQGDEQFF. The CDR3 DNA follows: TGTGCCAGTAGTATAGTACCGGTAGGACAGGGGGATGAGCAGTTCTTC.

The chain joins TRBV7-9 to TRBJ2-1; D possibly corresponds to TRBD2 (6 bases). V lost 7 bases and J lost 8, with 21 bases in between. CDR1 SEHNR and CDR2 FQNEAQ come from the germline V gene (reference sequence). The CDR3 is 15 residues long. The CDR3 reads CASTPLWSGSHEQFF. CDR3 DNA sequence: TGTGCCAGCACCCCCCTATGGTCCGGGAGCCATGAGCAGTTCTTC.

CDR3 residues: CASSLGTPRLYEQYF. CDR3 DNA sequence: TGTGCCAGCTCACTCGGGACTCCGAGGCTCTACGAGCAGTACTTC. This chain connects TRBV18 to TRBJ2-7, with a weak D call TRBD2 (6 bases). This CDR3 contains 15 residues. CDR1 and CDR2 (germline): KGHSH, LQKENI. V lost 4 bases to trimming and J lost 3 bases, with 16 bases between them.

The chain joins TRBV5-1 to TRBJ1-4, with TRBD1 matching 7 bases. V trimming: 4 bases; J trimming: 8 bases; junction bases outside the gene matches: 11. This CDR3 is 15 amino acids long. From germline, CDR1 is SGHRS and CDR2 YFSETQ. The CDR3 DNA reads as TGCGCCAGCAGCGGCGAACCAGGGGGACGCGAAAAACTGTTTTTT. Translated, it gives CASSGEPGGREKLFF.

V gene TRBV7-6 combines with J gene TRBJ2-1, with 8 bases aligning to TRBD2. Germline V gene lookup returns CDR1 SGHVS and CDR2 FNYEAQ. The trim removed 5 bases at V and 7 bases at J, leaving 7 bases unmatched. The CDR3 covers 14 residues. The CDR3 region is CASSPGSGSNEQFF. The CDR3 DNA reads as TGTGCCAGCAGCCCAGGGAGCGGGAGTAATGAGCAGTTCTTC.